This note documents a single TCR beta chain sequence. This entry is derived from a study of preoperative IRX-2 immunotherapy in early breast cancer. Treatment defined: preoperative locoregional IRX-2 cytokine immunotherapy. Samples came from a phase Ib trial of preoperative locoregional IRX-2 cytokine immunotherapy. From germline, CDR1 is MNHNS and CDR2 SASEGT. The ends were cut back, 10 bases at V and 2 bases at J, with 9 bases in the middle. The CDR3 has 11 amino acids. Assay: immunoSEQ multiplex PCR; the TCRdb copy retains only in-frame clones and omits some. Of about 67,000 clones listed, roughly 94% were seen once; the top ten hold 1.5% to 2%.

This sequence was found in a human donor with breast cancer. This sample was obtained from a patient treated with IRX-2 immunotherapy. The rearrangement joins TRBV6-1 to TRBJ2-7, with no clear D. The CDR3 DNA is TGTGCCACCATGTGGGCCTACGAGCAGTACTTC. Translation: CATMWAYEQYF.